This T cell receptor beta chain was captured in a study of glioma-infiltrating T cells. Study-wide results and caveats: Tissue and blood shared very few CDR3 sequences.

This clonotype has more than one count but fewer than ten. Its specificity is unknown. The iRepertoire nested amplicon-rescue multiplex PCR amplified TCR alpha and beta CDR3s from RNA. One-step reverse transcription and amplification started from approximately 100-400 ng of tissue mRNA or PBMC total RNA. TCRdb called the multiplex PCR reads again in MiXCR, with one record for every CDR3 protein. Of 15,000 to 20,000 distinct CDR3 sequences in the sample, 55% to 75% were seen once. The length of the CDR3 is 12 residues. V lost 5 bases and J lost 8, with 10 bases in between. Germline-derived CDR1 and CDR2 are MNHNS and SASEGT.

This sequence was found in a human donor with low-grade glioma or glioblastoma, undergoing nonglioma brain surgery, or in good health (not recorded which). Sequencing was done on a sample of glioma tissue, nonneoplastic brain tissue, or PBMCs (not recorded which). The chain joins TRBV6-1 to TRBJ2-4; D is uncertain. The CDR3, as DNA: TGTGCCAGCAGTCCCCTAATGGACATTCAGTACTTC. It codes for CASSPLMDIQYF.